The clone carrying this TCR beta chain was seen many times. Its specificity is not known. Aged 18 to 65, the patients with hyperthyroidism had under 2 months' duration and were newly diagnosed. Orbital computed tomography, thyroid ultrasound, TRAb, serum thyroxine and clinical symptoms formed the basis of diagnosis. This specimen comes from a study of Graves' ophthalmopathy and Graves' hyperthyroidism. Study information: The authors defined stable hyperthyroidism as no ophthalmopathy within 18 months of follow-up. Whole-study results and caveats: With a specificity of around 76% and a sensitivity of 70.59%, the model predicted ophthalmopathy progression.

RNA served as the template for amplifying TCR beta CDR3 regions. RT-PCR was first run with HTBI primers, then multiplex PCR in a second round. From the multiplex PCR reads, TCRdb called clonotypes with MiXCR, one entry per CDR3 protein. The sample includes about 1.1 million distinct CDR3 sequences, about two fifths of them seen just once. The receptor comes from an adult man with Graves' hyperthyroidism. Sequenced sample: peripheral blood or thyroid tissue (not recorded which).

CDR3 bases: TGTGCCAGCAGCATTACCGGGACAGGGCACTATGGCTACACCTTC. Its translation is CASSITGTGHYGYTF. This chain connects TRBV13 to TRBJ1-2; 9 bases line up with TRBD1. CDR3 length equals 15 residues. V shed 5 bases and J 3 bases; nucleotides not matched to a gene: 7. Looked up from germline, CDR1 is PRHDT and CDR2 is FYEKMQ (reference sequence). Supplemented by reference TRBV13 and TRBJ1-2, the full variable domain reads AAGVIQSPRHLIKEKRETATLKCYPIPRHDTVYWYQQGPGQDPQFLISFYEKMQSDKGSIPDRFSAQQFSDYHSELNMSSLELGDSALYFCASSITGTGHYGYTFGSGTRLTVV.